The clone carrying this TCR beta chain was seen only a few times. Its antigen is unidentified. For the second PCR, which ran for roughly 7 to 11 cycles, a sample-barcoded 5' primer and a J-beta primer mix were used. In TCRdb, the 5' RACE reads were re-called with MiXCR into one record per CDR3 protein. The sample carries 1.5 million to 2 million distinct CDR3 sequences, 28% recorded once. The sample belongs to a study of blood T cells in healthy people across ages. Study-wide results and caveats: TCR beta diversity tracked closely with naive T cell percentage. Naive and antigen-experienced cells could not be conclusively compared, given unsorted PBMCs.

The CDR3 contains 15 residues. Germline assignment: CDR1 SGDLS and CDR2 YYNGEE. With 0 bases removed from V and 5 bases from J, the gap between germline ends came to 15 bases. The chain has TRBV9 and TRBJ2-7; D gene uncertain. The sequencing sample was made of blood. This TCR was recovered from a woman aged 25 to 39 in good health. This CDR3 reads CASSVVPQESHEQYF. CDR3 in DNA: TGTGCCAGCAGCGTAGTTCCTCAGGAAAGCCACGAGCAGTACTTC.